The 31 T cell receptor beta chains below were found in one sample sequenced in a study of blood T cell repertoires in COVID-19. The protocol was immunoSEQ multiplex PCR, while the TCRdb copy is restricted to in-frame clones and leaves out a portion. The profile shows around 98,000 clones, 75% to 85% of them singletons. Sequenced material: peripheral blood. The source of these receptors is a man between 70 and 80 years old with acute or convalescent COVID-19.

The chain employs TRBV5-1 and TRBJ1-4, with 8 bases fitting TRBD1. Germline V gene data show CDR1 as SGHRS and CDR2 as YFSETQ. Unmatched junction bases numbered 7, after V lost 2 bases and J lost 7 bases. This CDR3 region has 15 residues. The CDR3 DNA follows: TGCGCCAGCAGCTTATGGCAGGGGGCTGGTGAAAAACTGTTTTTT. Amino acids: CASSLWQGAGEKLFF.

The rearrangement joins TRBV6-5 to TRBJ1-2; D is unresolved. The V gene lost 8 bases and the J gene lost 7 bases, with 17 bases spanning the gap. The CDR3 has 13 residues. The V gene's germline CDR1 is MNHEY and CDR2 SVGAGI. The CDR3 protein is CASGAVSLSGYTF. As DNA, the CDR3 is TGTGCCAGCGGAGCGGTCTCGCTCTCTGGCTACACCTTC.

The V gene is TRBV4-1, the J gene TRBJ2-7, with 8 bases that match TRBD2. Germline CDR1 is MGHRA and CDR2 is YSYEKL. J gave up 4 bases and V 0 bases, and 5 bases lay outside the gene matches. This CDR3 has 15 residues. CDR3 residues: CASSQDTSGYYEQYF. CDR3 in DNA: TGCGCCAGCAGCCAAGATACTAGCGGATATTACGAGCAGTACTTC.

The chain joins TRBV6-4 to TRBJ2-3; 13 bases are a match to TRBD2. Germline V gives CDR1 MRHNA, CDR2 SNTAGT. The CDR3 has 19 amino acids. V shed 9 bases and J 0 bases; nucleotides not matched to a gene: 15. The CDR3 DNA is TGTGCCAGACGAGCCGGGACTAGCGGGGATATGACTAGCACAGATACGCAGTATTTT. Its protein is CARRAGTSGDMTSTDTQYF.

The chain uses TRBV30 and TRBJ1-1, with 8 bases matching TRBD1. Looked up from germline, CDR1 is GTSNPN and CDR2 is SVGIG (reference sequence). The CDR3 is 17 amino acids. V trimming: 2 bases; J trimming: 1 base; junction bases outside the gene matches: 12. CDR3 nucleotides: TGTGCCTGGAGTTTGCCAGACAGGGGCCCGGGGAACACTGAAGCTTTCTTT. The encoded protein is CAWSLPDRGPGNTEAFF.

The chain carries TRBV3-1 (or the pseudogene TRBV3-2) and TRBJ1-4; 11 bases align to TRBD1. CDR3 length equals 15 residues. The germline V gene has CDR1 LGHDT and CDR2 YNNKEL (reference sequence). V lost 4 bases and J lost 8; bases outside the gene matches: 6. CDR3 in amino acids: CASSLRTGGREKLFF. CDR3 DNA sequence: TGTGCCAGCAGCCTTAGGACAGGGGGCCGAGAAAAACTGTTTTTT.

J is TRBJ2-7 and V is TRBV13; 12 bases agree with TRBD2. Germline V gives CDR1 PRHDT, CDR2 FYEKMQ (reference sequence). This CDR3 comprises 16 residues. V lost 4 bases, J lost 3 bases, and 7 bases stayed unmatched. The CDR3 reads CASSSGTSGRVYEQYF. The CDR3 DNA sequence: TGTGCCAGCAGCTCGGGGACTAGCGGGCGGGTCTACGAGCAGTACTTC.

The sample holds a few counts of this clone. The V and J genes are TRBV5-1 and TRBJ2-5; 8 nucleotides align to TRBD2. CDR1 and CDR2 from the germline V gene are SGHRS and YFSETQ. The CDR3 totals 15 residues. V shed 1 base and J 2 bases; nucleotides not matched to a gene: 4. In DNA form, the CDR3 reads TGCGCCAGCAGCTTGATGGGCGGGGGGCAAGAGACCCAGTACTTC. It codes for CASSLMGGGQETQYF.

The chain recombines TRBV10-2 with TRBJ1-5; 8 bases map to TRBD1. The CDR3 extends over 16 amino acids. From germline, CDR1 is WSHSY and CDR2 SAAADI. J was trimmed by 7 bases and V by 0 bases; bases with no gene match: 8. Here the CDR3 DNA reads TGCGCCAGCAGTGAGTCATCTGGGACAGGTCAACAGCCCCAGCATTTT. Protein product: CASSESSGTGQQPQHF.

The V and J genes are TRBV10-3 and TRBJ2-1; D possibly corresponds to TRBD2 (6 bases). Per germline, CDR1 ENHRY and CDR2 SYGVKD. The CDR3 has 15 residues. Between the trimmed V and J ends, which lost 7 bases and 4 bases, there was a span of 17 bases. In DNA form, the CDR3 reads TGTGCCATCAATGTGGGAGGAGGCCTTTACAATGAGCAGTTCTTC. This gives the protein CAINVGGGLYNEQFF.

The chain couples TRBV11-3 to TRBJ2-5; 15 positions agree with TRBD2. Germline V gives CDR1 SGHNT, CDR2 YENEEA. This CDR3 has 17 residues. After removal of 5 bases from V and 4 bases from J, the junction contained 8 bases not matched to a gene. CDR3 nucleotides: TGTGCCAGCAGCCTAGGACTAGCGGGAGGGCCAGGAGAGACCCAGTACTTC. It translates to CASSLGLAGGPGETQYF.

CDR3 in amino acids: CASSYDRLSTTAFF. The CDR3 DNA sequence: TGTGCCAGCAGTTATGACAGACTCTCAACGACAGCTTTCTTT. This chain connects TRBV6-4 to TRBJ1-1, with D tentatively TRBD1 (5 bases). V lost 5 bases and J lost 10, with 20 bases in between. CDR1 is MRHNA and CDR2 is SNTAGT in the germline V gene. CDR3 length: 14 residues.

This clone has just one count. The chain joins TRBV3-1 (or the pseudogene TRBV3-2) to TRBJ2-1; TRBD2 matches 8 bases. The CDR3 loop spans 16 amino acids. V lost 3 bases to trimming and J lost 2 bases; unmatched junction nucleotides: 6. Germline CDR1 reads LGHDT; CDR2 reads YNNKEL (reference sequence). The CDR3 DNA reads as TGTGCCAGCAGCCACAGGGCGGGAGGTGCCTACAATGAGCAGTTCTTC. It encodes CASSHRAGGAYNEQFF.

In its sample, this clone was seen a few times. J is TRBJ1-1 and V is TRBV28, with D hard to call. Germline CDR1 reads MDHEN; CDR2 reads SYDVKM. The V gene lost 2 bases and the J gene lost 5 bases, with 6 bases spanning the gap. The CDR3 has 12 amino acids. This chain's CDR3 is CASSLPGTEAFF. CDR3 nucleotides: TGTGCCAGCAGTTTACCCGGGACTGAAGCTTTCTTT.

The gene calls are TRBV4-3 and TRBJ2-3; a possible D gene is TRBD1 (5 bases). The germline V gene has CDR1 LGHNA and CDR2 YSLEER. V was trimmed by 6 bases and J by 6 bases, leaving 13 bases between them. This CDR3 region has 13 residues. For the CDR3, the DNA is TGCGCCAGCAGTCCGACAGTCCAGGATACGCAGTATTTT. This codes for CASSPTVQDTQYF.

This clone was counted between two and nine times. The CDR3 spells CASRPQGARTEAFF. CDR3 bases: TGTGCCAGCAGACCACAGGGGGCGCGCACTGAAGCTTTCTTT. This chain joins TRBV28 and TRBJ1-1; 9 bases agree with TRBD1. V lost 6 bases to trimming and J lost 4 bases; unmatched junction nucleotides: 6. The V gene's germline CDR1 is MDHEN and CDR2 SYDVKM. This CDR3 contains 14 residues.

The rearrangement links TRBV7-6 to TRBJ2-5, with 14 bases aligning to TRBD2. CDR3 size: 15 residues. Per germline, CDR1 SGHVS and CDR2 FNYEAQ. J was trimmed by 5 bases and V by 2 bases; bases with no gene match: 1. The CDR3 protein is CASSLRTSGRETQYF. The DNA for the CDR3 is TGTGCCAGCAGCTTAAGGACTAGCGGGAGGGAGACCCAGTACTTC.

The V gene is TRBV28, the J gene TRBJ1-2; D may be TRBD1 (5 bases). Germline CDR1 is MDHEN and CDR2 is SYDVKM. Deletions cut 6 bases from V and 4 bases from J, with 9 bases between. CDR3 length: 12 amino acids. The CDR3 sequence is CASRQASYGYTF. As DNA, the CDR3 is TGTGCCAGCAGACAGGCTTCCTATGGCTACACCTTC.

The V and J genes are TRBV6-6 and TRBJ2-7; possibly TRBD1 for D (7 bases). V was shortened by 8 bases and J by 3 bases, with 14 bases between the two germline ends. CDR3 length equals 13 residues. CDR1 and CDR2 (germline): MNHNY, SVGAGI (reference sequence). In DNA, the CDR3 is TGTGCCAGCGGAAACAGGGGAGGCTACGAGCAGTACTTC. It is translated as CASGNRGGYEQYF.

The chain has TRBV6-2 or TRBV6-3 and TRBJ2-3; 12 bases align to TRBD2. V trimming: 2 bases; J trimming: 6 bases; junction bases outside the gene matches: 12. CDR1 MNHEY and CDR2 SVGEGT come from the germline V gene. The CDR3 covers 18 residues. The CDR3 region is CASSYPLPLAGGPDTQYF. The CDR3 bases are TGTGCCAGCAGTTACCCTCTGCCCCTAGCGGGAGGGCCGGATACGCAGTATTTT.

This chain connects TRBV14 to TRBJ1-6; D might be TRBD1 (6 bases). The V end was cut by 8 bases, the J end by 9 bases, with 23 bases between. CDR1 and CDR2 from the germline V gene are SGHDN and FVKESK. This CDR3 is built from 16 residues. The chain's CDR3 is CASHFARGARISPLHF. The CDR3 nucleotides read TGTGCCAGCCACTTCGCACGGGGGGCGCGTATTTCACCCCTCCACTTT.

This clone was detected only once. The chain combines TRBV15 with TRBJ2-1; 15 bases line up with TRBD2. V trimming: 1 base; J trimming: 3 bases; junction bases outside the gene matches: 7. The CDR3 extends over 19 amino acids. Germline V gene lookup returns CDR1 LNHNV and CDR2 YYDKDF (reference sequence). The CDR3 DNA reads as TGTGCCACCAGCAGAGCCCCCGGGACTAGCGGGAGGTTCTACAATGAGCAGTTCTTC. Protein product: CATSRAPGTSGRFYNEQFF.

The chain couples TRBV12-3 or TRBV12-4 to TRBJ2-2; perhaps TRBD2 as D (5 bases). V was trimmed by 8 bases and J by 6 bases, leaving 10 bases between them. The CDR3 totals 12 residues. CDR3 bases: TGTGCCAGCCGGAAGGAGGCCGGGGAGCTGTTTTTT. This encodes CASRKEAGELFF.

V is TRBV24-1 and J is TRBJ2-1; 9 bases are a match to TRBD1. This CDR3 comprises 16 residues. The germline V gene has CDR1 KGHDR and CDR2 SFDVKD. V lost 4 bases and J lost 2; bases outside the gene matches: 5. CDR3 sequence (DNA): TGTGCCACCAGTGAAATGGACAGGGGACCCTACAATGAGCAGTTCTTC. It yields the protein CATSEMDRGPYNEQFF.

Of note for this clone: In the same sample, other DNA sequences code for this CDR3. This rearrangement joins TRBV19 to TRBJ1-2, with 7 positions matching TRBD1. The germline V gene has CDR1 LNHDA and CDR2 SQIVND (reference sequence). With 3 bases clipped from V and 3 bases from J, the junction kept 4 bases outside the gene matches. CDR3 size: 14 residues. CDR3 DNA sequence: TGTGCCAGTAGTATTGGCCAGGGGGACTATGGCTACACCTTC. The encoded protein is CASSIGQGDYGYTF. Full variable domain (remainder filled in from reference TRBV19 and TRBJ1-2): DGGITQSPKYLFRKEGQNVTLSCEQNLNHDAMYWYRQDPGQGLRLIYYSQIVNDFQKGDIAEGYSVSREKKESFPLTVTSAQKNPTAFYLCASSIGQGDYGYTFGSGTRLTVV.

This clone was recorded only once. The chain employs TRBV5-4 and TRBJ2-7; D possibly corresponds to TRBD2 (7 bases). The germline V gene encodes CDR1 SGHNT and CDR2 YYREEE (reference sequence). The CDR3 runs 14 residues. V shed 3 bases and J shed 2 bases, with 12 bases lying between them. As DNA, the CDR3 is TGTGCCAGCAGCTCGGGGGGCGGTACCTACGAGCAGTACTTC. Protein: CASSSGGGTYEQYF.

The chain combines TRBV19 with TRBJ1-4, with TRBD1 identical over 8 bases. Germline loops: CDR1 LNHDA, CDR2 SQIVND (reference sequence). After removal of 4 bases from V and 7 bases from J, the junction contained 11 bases not matched to a gene. CDR3 length equals 16 residues. Here the CDR3 reads CASSTRGTGGFEKLFF. Written as DNA, the CDR3 is TGTGCCAGTAGTACTCGGGGTACAGGGGGTTTTGAAAAACTGTTTTTT.

Written as DNA, the CDR3 is TGCGCCAGCAGCGCGGGACTAGCGGAAAGCACAGATACGCAGTATTTT. The encoded protein is CASSAGLAESTDTQYF. The V gene is TRBV5-1, the J gene TRBJ2-3; TRBD2 agrees at 11 bases. V was pared by 4 bases and J by 0 bases, with 4 bases of the junction left unmatched. CDR1 and CDR2 from the germline V gene are SGHRS and YFSETQ. The length of the CDR3 is 16 residues.

The chain recombines TRBV5-1 with TRBJ2-3; D is perhaps TRBD1 (6 bases). This CDR3 has 14 residues. Trimming removed 0 bases at V and 5 bases at J, with 10 bases between. Germline CDR1 reads SGHRS; CDR2 reads YFSETQ. Here the CDR3 DNA reads TGCGCCAGCAGCTTGGAAACAGGGAGAGATACGCAGTATTTT. This encodes CASSLETGRDTQYF.

The rearrangement joins TRBV5-5 to TRBJ1-5; TRBD1 agrees at 9 bases. V shed 3 bases and J 7 bases; nucleotides not matched to a gene: 8. This CDR3 region has 15 residues. CDR1 is SGHKS and CDR2 is YYEKEE in the germline V gene (reference sequence). For the CDR3, the DNA is TGTGCCAGCAGCTGGGGGGACAGGGAGGGACAGCCCCAGCATTTT. Amino acid sequence: CASSWGDREGQPQHF.

This chain connects TRBV27 to TRBJ2-3, with 9 bases matching TRBD1. Losses at the gene ends were 0 bases for V and 3 bases for J; bases not matched to a gene: 4. This CDR3 comprises 16 residues. Germline loops: CDR1 MNHEY, CDR2 SMNVEV (reference sequence). The CDR3 coding sequence is TGTGCCAGCAGTTTATCCGACAGGGGGTTAACAGATACGCAGTATTTT. Its protein product is CASSLSDRGLTDTQYF.